This paragraph covers one TCR beta chain sequence. Adults between about 18 and 95 years of age took part from about two dozen US areas. These data originate in a study of blood T cell repertoires in COVID-19. The wider study: COVID-19 samples from acute and convalescent phases originated in the United States, Italy and Spain. Sources were T cells, B-cell-depleted T cells, or PBMCs; the material itself was cDNA or gDNA.

Profiling relied on immunoSEQ multiplex PCR, and the TCRdb table lists in-frame clones only, not all of them. The table includes roughly 300,000 clones, 87% detected once. This CDR3 has 13 residues. Germline CDR1 and CDR2: MGHDK and SYGVNS. Trimming left V 8 bases short and J 0 bases short, with 10 bases between. The specimen sequenced was PBMCs or T cells enriched from blood (not recorded which). J is TRBJ1-1 and V is TRBV25-1; the D is unclear. This sequence originates from a woman between 25 and 40 years old who had recovered from COVID-19. The CDR3 region has the DNA TGTGCCAGCGCATCTGAGATGAACACTGAAGCTTTCTTT. It is translated as CASASEMNTEAFF. The complete variable domain, with remaining parts taken from reference TRBV25-1 and TRBJ1-1, reads EADIYQTPRYLVIGTGKKITLECSQTMGHDKMYWYQQDPGMELHLIHYSYGVNSTEKGDLSSESTVSRIRTEHFPLTLESARPSHTSQYLCASASEMNTEAFFGQGTRLTVV.